The sequence of this TCR beta chain was determined in a study of CDR3 diversity in severe acne. CDR3 size: 16 residues. Germline-derived CDR1 and CDR2 are LNHDA and SQIVND (reference sequence). V shed 2 bases, J shed 0 bases, and the junction held 0 bases outside the gene matches. This clonotype was counted many times. TCRdb passed the PCR reads through MiXCR, listing each CDR3 protein once. The repertoire has some 84,000 distinct CDR3 sequences, around half of them found once; the top ten carry 10%. This chain links TRBV19 with TRBJ2-6; 8 bases line up with TRBD1. This sequence was found in a male donor in good health, serving as a control. Sequencing used blood. As DNA, the CDR3 is TGTGCCAGTAGTATAACAGGGGGCTCTGGGGCCAACGTCCTGACTTTC. This sequence encodes CASSITGGSGANVLTF.